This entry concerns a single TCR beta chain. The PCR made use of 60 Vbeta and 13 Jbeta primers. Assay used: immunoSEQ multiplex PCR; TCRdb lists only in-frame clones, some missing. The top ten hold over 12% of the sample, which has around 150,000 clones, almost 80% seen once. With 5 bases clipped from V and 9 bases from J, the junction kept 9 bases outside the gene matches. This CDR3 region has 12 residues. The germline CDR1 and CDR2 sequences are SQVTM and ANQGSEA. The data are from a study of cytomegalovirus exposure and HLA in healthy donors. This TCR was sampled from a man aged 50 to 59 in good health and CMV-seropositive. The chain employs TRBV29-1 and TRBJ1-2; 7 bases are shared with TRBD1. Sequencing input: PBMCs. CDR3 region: CSVLKTGSSYTF. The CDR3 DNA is TGCAGCGTTCTTAAGACAGGGAGCAGCTACACCTTC.